A selection of T cell receptor beta chains follows, all from one sample in a study of T-cell memory formation after mild COVID-19. TCRdb itself ran the 5' RACE reads through MiXCR, one entry per CDR3 protein. This table has just over 400,000 distinct CDR3 sequences, about 25% appearing once. The sample consisted of PBMCs or a T cell subset sorted from them (not recorded which). The receptors stem from an adult woman who had mild COVID-19 (a few samples of this study predate the infection). Cell type and time point are not known. Both conserved end residues are part of each CDR3.

j_call,v_call,cdr3_aa
TRBJ1-4,TRBV5-1,CASSVNPQGLSEKLFF
TRBJ2-1,TRBV27,CASSSRGTAYNEQFF
TRBJ2-1,TRBV5-1,CASGGQGRSSYNEQFF
TRBJ1-2,TRBV7-2,CASSSTGRINYGYTF
TRBJ1-1,TRBV20-1,CSARDKGTGNTEAFF
TRBJ1-1,TRBV5-1,CASSRRTGDTEAFF
TRBJ2-3,TRBV24-1,CATHEGAGDTQYF
TRBJ2-3,TRBV7-3,CASSLTGTDSQYF
TRBJ2-1,TRBV20-1,CSAESSGTSNNEQFF
TRBJ2-7,TRBV5-1,CASSVSPSGTGGYEQYF
TRBJ2-7,TRBV3-1,CASSLSGASSYEQYF
TRBJ1-2,TRBV28,CASSTPSLTATF
TRBJ1-1,TRBV7-6,CASSLAGGVNTEAFF
TRBJ1-2,TRBV20-1,CSVPATRANYGYTF
TRBJ2-5,TRBV19,CASRGRAKETQYF
TRBJ1-1,TRBV6-5,CASRASSGPANTEAFF
TRBJ2-7,TRBV5-1,CASSWGPVAGGIYEQYF
TRBJ2-7,TRBV10-2,CASSPPGQSLYEQYF
TRBJ2-2,TRBV6-6,CASSRGGGLSNTGELFF
TRBJ2-1,TRBV20-1,CSASDSGGRDEQFF
TRBJ2-7,TRBV7-8,CASSPASGSYEQYF
TRBJ2-1,TRBV7-2,CASSLAVFEQFF
TRBJ2-5,TRBV5-4,CASSSQGVETQYF
TRBJ2-5,TRBV7-3,CASSLSGGGGETQYF
TRBJ2-7,TRBV21-1,CASSKVASGYEQYF
TRBJ2-1,TRBV10-3,CAISERGYNEQFF
TRBJ1-2,TRBV21-1,CASSSRDRGQGGYTF
TRBJ1-5,TRBV5-6,CASSPWVRNQPQHF
TRBJ1-2,TRBV6-5,CASSYRSGTDYGYTF
TRBJ1-2,TRBV6-2/TRBV6-3,CASSATVSNYGYTF
TRBJ2-1,TRBV7-6,CASSQDRGRLDEQFF
TRBJ1-1,TRBV4-2,CASSRGPVDTEAFF
TRBJ1-2,TRBV4-3,CASSQAGTGSNYGYTF